Listed here are 28 T cell receptor beta chains from one sample, sequenced in a study of blood T cells in healthy people across ages (dated by TCRdb to 2015 to 2017). The library was generated by 5' RACE. The listed sequencing device is Illumina HiSeq 2500. A second PCR of about 7 to 12 cycles was run with a J-beta primer mix and a sample-barcoded 5' primer. TCRdb redid the processing of the public reads, applying fastp at Q25 and MiXCR, and retained in-frame beta chains. Rows are combined by CDR3 protein, so each entry shows the most common genes and DNA. The sample has hundreds of thousands of distinct CDR3 sequences on record, about 55% of them singletons. Approximately 40% of the sample comes from the top ten. The sample taken for sequencing was blood. Every receptor here comes from a man older than 75 in good health.

This clonotype has more than one count but fewer than ten. The J gene is TRBJ2-3, the V gene TRBV13, with TRBD1 matching 7 bases. CDR1 and CDR2 from the germline V gene are PRHDT and FYEKMQ (reference sequence). CDR3 length: 16 amino acids. V lost 1 base and J lost 4; bases outside the gene matches: 8. The CDR3 protein is CASSLEGQGVADTQYF. As DNA, the CDR3 is TGTGCCAGCAGCTTAGAAGGGCAGGGGGTTGCAGATACGCAGTATTTT.

The rearrangement links TRBV7-6 to TRBJ2-5; 8 bases map to TRBD2. This CDR3 comprises 15 residues. Germline V gives CDR1 SGHVS, CDR2 FNYEAQ. With 10 bases clipped from V and 5 bases from J, the junction kept 15 bases outside the gene matches. CDR3: CATPTGTRDSETQYF. The DNA for the CDR3 is TGTGCCACCCCTACCGGGACTAGGGATTCGGAGACCCAGTACTTC.

This clonotype was detected a few times. The chain uses TRBV12-3 or TRBV12-4 and TRBJ1-5; D ambiguous. With 2 bases removed from V and 3 bases from J, the gap between germline ends came to 5 bases. This CDR3 contains 13 residues. The CDR3 spells CASSLSINQPQHF. The CDR3, as DNA: TGTGCCAGCAGTTTATCCATCAATCAGCCCCAGCATTTT.

This clonotype was observed a handful of times. The chain is built from TRBV24-1 and TRBJ2-5, with D uncertain. The germline V gene has CDR1 KGHDR and CDR2 SFDVKD. The V end was cut by 0 bases, the J end by 5 bases, with 15 bases between. This CDR3 spans 16 amino acids. For the CDR3, the DNA is TGTGCCACCAGTGATTTGCAAAACACGGCTGCGGAGACCCAGTACTTC. Translated, it gives CATSDLQNTAAETQYF.

The CDR3 region is CASSQQVITDTQYF. CDR3 in DNA: TGTGCCAGCAGCCAACAGGTCATCACAGATACGCAGTATTTT. The chain is built from TRBV3-1 and TRBJ2-3; D unclear. CDR1 LGHDT and CDR2 YNNKEL come from the germline V gene (reference sequence). V lost 2 bases and J lost 2, with 8 bases in between. The CDR3 consists of 14 residues.

The V and J genes are TRBV21-1 and TRBJ2-5; the table calls TRBD2, which could not be checked here. TRBJ2-7 matches the DNA end more closely, so the J call is doubtful. TRBV21-1 is reported as a pseudogene. The CDR3 is 15 residues long. CDR3: CASSKGSGRAREQYF. The CDR3 nucleotides are TGTGCCAGCAGCAAAGGTAGCGGGAGGGCCCGCGAGCAGTACTTC.

This clonotype was detected once. The chain carries TRBV5-1 and TRBJ2-1; the match to TRBD1 covers 8 bases. The J call may be mistaken, given a closer DNA end match to TRBJ2-7. Germline V gives CDR1 SGHRS, CDR2 YFSETQ. The CDR3 contains 15 residues. CDR3 sequence (DNA): TGCGCCAGCAGCTTGATGGGCCAGGGACAGGCCGAGCAGTACTTC. It encodes CASSLMGQGQAEQYF.

The chain's CDR3 is CASSCAGVGAQETQYF. The CDR3 DNA reads TGTGCCAGCAGTTGCGCGGGGGTAGGGGCCCAAGAGACCCAGTACTTC. The chain links TRBV6-5 to TRBJ2-5; TRBD2 aligns across 7 bases. In germline, CDR1 is MNHEY, CDR2 SVGAGI. This CDR3 region has 16 residues. Germline trimming cut 4 bases from V and 1 base from J; bases unmatched to any gene: 9.

The CDR3 reads CASSLPSRNTIYF. The CDR3, as DNA: TGTGCCAGCAGTTTGCCGTCCCGAAACACCATATATTTT. The chain employs TRBV28 and TRBJ1-3, with D unclear. V was cut by 3 bases and J by 5 bases, with 8 bases left in between. Germline V gives CDR1 MDHEN, CDR2 SYDVKM. This CDR3 spans 13 amino acids.

V gene TRBV6-5 combines with J gene TRBJ2-1; TRBD2 matches at 9 bases. The CDR3 covers 14 residues. The J segment lost 5 bases and the V segment lost 7 bases, leaving 6 bases of the junction unmatched. CDR1 and CDR2 (germline): MNHEY, SVGAGI. The CDR3 DNA follows: TGTGCCAGCACTAGCGGGATCGCCCACAATGAGCAGTTCTTC. This gives the protein CASTSGIAHNEQFF.

The gene calls are TRBV6-1 and TRBJ2-4; maybe TRBD2 (5 bases). Germline CDR1 MNHNS, CDR2 SASEGT. The V gene lost 1 base and the J gene lost 1 base, with 17 bases spanning the gap. The CDR3 covers 18 residues. The CDR3 DNA reads TGTGCCAGCAGTGAAGGGAGCCAGACTAACCCCGCCAAAAACATTCAGTACTTC. Translated: CASSEGSQTNPAKNIQYF.

This clonotype was counted once. This chain joins TRBV20-1 and TRBJ2-5, with D perhaps TRBD1 (7 bases). Germline CDR1 and CDR2: DFQATT and SNEGSKA (reference sequence). The CDR3 loop spans 15 amino acids. V was shortened by 4 bases and J by 1 base, with 16 bases between the two germline ends. CDR3 region: CSATEQGGLQETQYF. The CDR3 nucleotides are TGCAGTGCTACAGAGCAGGGGGGACTCCAAGAGACCCAGTACTTC.

Notes on this clonotype: Possible read error: a much larger clone is one base away. The rearrangement links TRBV27 to TRBJ2-7, with D possibly being TRBD1 (6 bases). V was shortened by 7 bases and J by 5 bases, with 15 bases between the two germline ends. The CDR3 spans 13 residues. Looked up from germline, CDR1 is MNHEY and CDR2 is SMNVEV (reference sequence). CDR3 loop: CASIPQGWDEQYF. In DNA, the CDR3 is TGTGCCAGCATCCCACAGGGATGGGACGAGCAGTACTTC.

The chain has TRBV20-1 and TRBJ2-7, with TRBD1 matching 11 bases. J was trimmed by 2 bases and V by 1 base; bases with no gene match: 4. Germline lookup yields CDR1 DFQATT and CDR2 SNEGSKA (reference sequence). The CDR3 has 15 amino acids. DNA of the CDR3: TGCAGTGCTAGAGTTCCGGGACAGGGGGCCTACGAGCAGTACTTC. This sequence encodes CSARVPGQGAYEQYF.

This clonotype was recorded a few times. J is TRBJ2-1 and V is TRBV7-2; perhaps D is TRBD1 or TRBD2 (7 bases each). The V end lost 5 bases, the J end lost 7 bases, and 24 bases lay between the germline ends. Germline lookup yields CDR1 SGHTA and CDR2 FQGNSA. The CDR3 is made up of 17 amino acids. The CDR3 is CASSARQGAGYENEQFF. The CDR3 DNA reads TGTGCCAGCAGCGCCCGACAGGGAGCGGGATACGAGAATGAGCAGTTCTTC.

The chain recombines TRBV20-1 with TRBJ2-3, with a possible D match to TRBD2 (5 bases). V lost 3 bases and J lost 0, with 13 bases in between. The CDR3 covers 15 residues. CDR1 is DFQATT and CDR2 is SNEGSKA in the germline V gene (reference sequence). The CDR3, as DNA: TGCAGTGCTAGCCCTCCCCGGGGTAGCACAGATACGCAGTATTTT. This codes for CSASPPRGSTDTQYF.

The chain is built from TRBV29-1 and TRBJ2-1; TRBD2 matches 8 bases. Germline loops: CDR1 SQVTM, CDR2 ANQGSEA. With 8 bases clipped from V and 7 bases from J, the junction kept 7 bases outside the gene matches. The CDR3 runs to 12 residues. The CDR3 is CSIGTSSNEQFF. The CDR3 coding sequence is TGCAGCATCGGGACTAGTTCAAATGAGCAGTTCTTC.

This chain uses TRBV30 with TRBJ1-2; D remains ambiguous. The CDR3 extends over 14 amino acids. Trimming pared 6 bases from V and 0 bases from J, leaving 14 bases between. From germline, CDR1 is GTSNPN and CDR2 SVGIG (reference sequence). The chain's CDR3 is CACWPRLANYGYTF. The CDR3 nucleotides read TGTGCCTGCTGGCCGCGGCTAGCTAACTATGGCTACACCTTC.

This chain uses TRBV4-1 with TRBJ1-4; TRBD1 aligns across 7 bases. The trim removed 4 bases at V and 4 bases at J, leaving 15 bases unmatched. The CDR3 runs 18 residues. Germline CDR1 is MGHRA and CDR2 is YSYEKL. The CDR3 DNA reads as TGCGCCAGCAGCCGAATCCTATTAGTGGGACAGAGTAATGAAAAACTGTTTTTT. Encoded protein: CASSRILLVGQSNEKLFF.

J is TRBJ2-5 and V is TRBV20-1; D might be TRBD1 (6 bases). Trimming cost V 6 bases and J 5 bases, with 16 bases left between them. The CDR3 has 13 residues. Per the germline V gene, CDR1 is DFQATT and CDR2 is SNEGSKA (reference sequence). CDR3 nucleotides: TGCAGTGCACCGACAGGCACCGAGGAGACCCAGTACTTC. This encodes CSAPTGTEETQYF.

This CDR3 reads CASSSRTSGSQYEQYF. CDR3 in DNA: TGCGCCAGCAGCTCTCGGACTAGCGGGAGTCAGTACGAGCAGTACTTC. The gene calls are TRBV5-1 and TRBJ2-7; 13 bases line up with TRBD2. Germline values: CDR1 SGHRS, CDR2 YFSETQ. The CDR3 has 16 amino acids. J was trimmed by 4 bases and V by 3 bases; bases with no gene match: 7.

The rearrangement joins TRBV5-1 to TRBJ2-1; 8 bases line up with TRBD2. This CDR3 is built from 16 residues. CDR1 and CDR2 (germline): SGHRS, YFSETQ. V trimming: 3 bases; J trimming: 9 bases; junction bases outside the gene matches: 14. This chain's CDR3 is CASSSPGRAGVTEQFF. The CDR3 coding sequence is TGCGCCAGCAGCTCACCGGGACGAGCGGGAGTGACTGAGCAGTTCTTC.

The chain links TRBV7-8 to TRBJ2-2; 13 bases map to TRBD2. The V gene end was trimmed by 5 bases and the J gene end by 9 bases; junction bases not matched to a gene: 6. In germline, CDR1 is SGHVS, CDR2 FQNEAQ. The CDR3 length is 15 residues. CDR3 DNA sequence: TGTGCCAGCAGCGGACTAGCGGGAGTGAACAGGGAGCTGTTTTTT. Its protein product is CASSGLAGVNRELFF.

This clonotype was counted a few times. V is TRBV29-1 and J is TRBJ2-2; a weak D match, TRBD2 (6 bases). Trimming stripped 4 bases from V and 0 bases from J, with 12 bases between. Germline values: CDR1 SQVTM, CDR2 ANQGSEA. The CDR3 spans 15 residues. CDR3 sequence reads: CSVGTSSANTGELFF. In nucleotides, the CDR3 is TGCAGCGTTGGAACTAGCAGTGCGAACACCGGGGAGCTGTTTTTT.

The chain recombines TRBV7-8 with TRBJ2-7; TRBD2 is a possible D gene (6 bases). Germline lookup yields CDR1 SGHVS and CDR2 FQNEAQ. There are 18 residues in the CDR3. The V and J ends lost 2 bases and 0 bases respectively, with 20 bases between them. The CDR3 protein is CASSLSGGGASVSYEQYF. The CDR3 DNA reads as TGTGCCAGCAGCTTATCTGGGGGAGGTGCCAGCGTCTCCTACGAGCAGTACTTC.

The chain carries TRBV6-1 and TRBJ1-4; unclear D gene. Germline CDR1 and CDR2: MNHNS and SASEGT. The CDR3 is made up of 11 amino acids. Trimming stripped 6 bases from V and 7 bases from J, with 6 bases between. The CDR3 is CASSEIEKLFF. As DNA, the CDR3 is TGTGCCAGCAGCGAGATTGAAAAACTGTTTTTT.

The J gene is TRBJ1-1, the V gene TRBV18; D gene ambiguous. CDR3 length: 14 residues. Trimming removed 3 bases at V and 0 bases at J, with 8 bases between. Germline V lookup: CDR1 KGHSH, CDR2 LQKENI. DNA for the CDR3: TGTGCCAGCTCACCTCGGGCACTGAACACTGAAGCTTTCTTT. Translating gives CASSPRALNTEAFF.

This chain links TRBV7-9 with TRBJ2-7, with D possibly matching TRBD2 (6 bases). Germline values: CDR1 SEHNR, CDR2 FQNEAQ (reference sequence). Trimming cost V 5 bases and J 7 bases, with 21 bases left between them. The CDR3 contains 15 residues. The CDR3 DNA sequence: TGTGCCAGCAGCACCCAACCGAGACTAGTGTGGGAGCAGTACTTC. It codes for CASSTQPRLVWEQYF.